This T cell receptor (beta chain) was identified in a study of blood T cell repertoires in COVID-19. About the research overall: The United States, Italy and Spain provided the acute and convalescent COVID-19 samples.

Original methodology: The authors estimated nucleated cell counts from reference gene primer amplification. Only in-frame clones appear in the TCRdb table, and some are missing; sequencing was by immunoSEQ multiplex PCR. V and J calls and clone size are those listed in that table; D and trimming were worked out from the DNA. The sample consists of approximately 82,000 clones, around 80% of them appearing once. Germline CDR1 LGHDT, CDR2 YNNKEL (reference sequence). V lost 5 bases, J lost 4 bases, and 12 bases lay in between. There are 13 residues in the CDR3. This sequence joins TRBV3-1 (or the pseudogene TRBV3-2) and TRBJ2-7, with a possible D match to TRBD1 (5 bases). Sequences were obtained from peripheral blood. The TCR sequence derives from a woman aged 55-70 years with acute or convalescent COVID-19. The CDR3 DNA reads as TGTGCCAGCAGCACAGGTTCGGAGTACGAGCAGTACTTC. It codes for CASSTGSEYEQYF.